A selection of T cell receptor beta chains follows, all from one sample in a study of blood T cell repertoires in COVID-19. Libraries were prepared by immunoSEQ multiplex PCR; TCRdb keeps only in-frame clonotypes and omits some of them. Seen here are hundreds of thousands of clones, about four fifths observed once, and the top ten hold more than 4%. Sequences were obtained from PBMCs or T cells enriched from blood (not recorded which). Receptors originate from a man aged 40-50 years who had been exposed to COVID-19. Both conserved end residues are part of each CDR3. Fields, in order: D gene, clone size, J gene, V gene, CDR3 protein, CDR3 DNA. D genes are given only for firm matches. Some rows have no size entry. The others give once, few or many, or a class for an expanded clone.

d_call: -
clone_size: -
j_call: TRBJ2-2
v_call: TRBV5-4
cdr3_aa: CASSLRSAGTGELFF
cdr3_nt: TGTGCCAGCAGCTTGCGGTCAGCGGGCACCGGGGAGCTGTTTTTT

d_call: TRBD2
clone_size: -
j_call: TRBJ2-5
v_call: TRBV6-8
cdr3_aa: CASSYQLTSGSCFGETQYF
cdr3_nt: TGTGCCAGCAGTTACCAGCTTACTAGCGGGAGTTGTTTTGGAGAGACCCAGTACTTC

d_call: -
clone_size: -
j_call: TRBJ2-1
v_call: TRBV5-4
cdr3_aa: CASSLYWAHNEQFF
cdr3_nt: TGTGCCAGCAGCCTTTACTGGGCCCACAATGAGCAGTTCTTC

d_call: -
clone_size: -
j_call: TRBJ1-5
v_call: TRBV27
cdr3_aa: CASSLRSGGYNQPQHF
cdr3_nt: TGTGCCAGCAGTTTAAGAAGTGGAGGGTACAATCAGCCCCAGCATTTT

d_call: -
clone_size: -
j_call: TRBJ1-1
v_call: TRBV10-3
cdr3_aa: CAIRTQGLGGTEAFF
cdr3_nt: TGTGCCATCAGGACTCAGGGCCTAGGGGGCACTGAAGCTTTCTTT

d_call: TRBD2
clone_size: -
j_call: TRBJ2-7
v_call: TRBV24-1
cdr3_aa: CATSDGGGWQYF
cdr3_nt: TGTGCCACCAGTGACGGGGGGGGCTGGCAGTACTTC

d_call: -
clone_size: once
j_call: TRBJ2-3
v_call: TRBV3-1/TRBV3-2
cdr3_aa: CASSLPVGLGTASTQYF
cdr3_nt: TGTGCCAGCAGCCTCCCAGTGGGACTTGGGACTGCAAGTACGCAGTATTTT

d_call: TRBD1
clone_size: few
j_call: TRBJ1-2
v_call: TRBV30
cdr3_aa: CAWSSRDRVLGLYGYTF
cdr3_nt: TGTGCCTGGAGCTCCCGGGACAGGGTTTTGGGTCTCTATGGCTACACCTTC

d_call: -
clone_size: few
j_call: TRBJ2-7
v_call: TRBV4-2
cdr3_aa: CASSQDRSGLLF
cdr3_nt: TGTGCCAGCAGCCAAGACCGTAGCGGACTACTCTTC

d_call: TRBD2
clone_size: -
j_call: TRBJ2-3
v_call: TRBV5-1
cdr3_aa: CASSSGSGADTQYF
cdr3_nt: TGCGCCAGCAGTAGCGGGAGTGGGGCAGATACGCAGTATTTT

d_call: -
clone_size: -
j_call: TRBJ1-4
v_call: TRBV5-1
cdr3_aa: CASSLGGSQEKLFF
cdr3_nt: TGCGCCAGCAGCCTAGGGGGAAGTCAGGAAAAACTGTTTTTT

d_call: -
clone_size: -
j_call: TRBJ2-3
v_call: TRBV5-1
cdr3_aa: CASSPGTLVDTQYF
cdr3_nt: TGCGCCAGCAGCCCAGGAACGCTGGTGGATACGCAGTATTTT

d_call: -
clone_size: -
j_call: TRBJ1-2
v_call: TRBV7-9
cdr3_aa: CASSLLSGNGYTF
cdr3_nt: TGTGCCAGCAGCTTACTGTCGGGTAACGGCTACACCTTC

d_call: -
clone_size: -
j_call: TRBJ1-1
v_call: TRBV4-1
cdr3_aa: CASSQTSDRGNTEAFF
cdr3_nt: TGCGCCAGCAGCCAAACTTCGGACAGAGGGAACACTGAAGCTTTCTTT

d_call: -
clone_size: -
j_call: TRBJ2-4
v_call: TRBV27
cdr3_aa: CASSLGQFTFQYF
cdr3_nt: TGTGCCAGCAGTTTAGGACAGTTTACTTTTCAGTACTTC

d_call: -
clone_size: -
j_call: TRBJ1-4
v_call: TRBV7-9
cdr3_aa: CASSLDRPGRERANEKLFF
cdr3_nt: TGTGCCAGCAGCTTAGATAGACCCGGACGGGAGAGAGCTAATGAAAAACTGTTTTTT

d_call: TRBD2
clone_size: -
j_call: TRBJ2-5
v_call: TRBV7-7
cdr3_aa: CASSLDGRGDGTQYF
cdr3_nt: TGTGCTAGCAGCTTAGATGGTCGGGGGGACGGGACCCAGTACTTC

d_call: -
clone_size: -
j_call: TRBJ2-1
v_call: TRBV7-9
cdr3_aa: CASSLGSSYNEQFF
cdr3_nt: TGTGCCAGCAGCTTGGGGAGCTCCTACAATGAGCAGTTCTTC

d_call: TRBD1
clone_size: -
j_call: TRBJ1-1
v_call: TRBV11-3
cdr3_aa: CASSQRTGNTEAFF
cdr3_nt: TGTGCCAGCAGCCAAAGGACAGGGAACACTGAAGCTTTCTTT

d_call: -
clone_size: -
j_call: TRBJ2-7
v_call: TRBV27
cdr3_aa: CASRAAVSSYEQYF
cdr3_nt: TGTGCCAGCCGCGCAGCGGTTAGCTCCTACGAGCAGTACTTC

d_call: -
clone_size: few
j_call: TRBJ1-5
v_call: TRBV23-1
cdr3_aa: CASSQSPGVQPQHF
cdr3_nt: TGCGCCAGCAGTCAATCGCCAGGGGTTCAGCCCCAGCATTTT

d_call: -
clone_size: -
j_call: TRBJ2-2
v_call: TRBV9
cdr3_aa: CASSGSRYTGELFF
cdr3_nt: TGTGCCAGCAGCGGGAGTCGCTACACCGGGGAGCTGTTTTTT

d_call: -
clone_size: -
j_call: TRBJ1-2
v_call: TRBV7-9
cdr3_aa: CASSSQGLKGYGYTF
cdr3_nt: TGTGCCAGCAGCTCTCAGGGTTTGAAGGGATATGGCTACACCTTC

d_call: -
clone_size: -
j_call: TRBJ2-7
v_call: TRBV30
cdr3_aa: CAWSSTGYEQYF
cdr3_nt: TGTGCCTGGAGTTCCACAGGGTACGAGCAGTACTTC

d_call: -
clone_size: -
j_call: TRBJ1-5
v_call: TRBV12-3/TRBV12-4
cdr3_aa: CASSSEDQPQHF
cdr3_nt: TGTGCCAGCAGTTCCGAGGATCAGCCCCAGCATTTT

d_call: -
clone_size: -
j_call: TRBJ2-7
v_call: TRBV7-2
cdr3_aa: CASSLVAGMSYEQYF
cdr3_nt: TGTGCCAGCAGCTTAGTTGCCGGGATGTCCTACGAGCAGTACTTC

d_call: TRBD2
clone_size: -
j_call: TRBJ2-1
v_call: TRBV9
cdr3_aa: CASSGTGTSGSEQFF
cdr3_nt: TGTGCCAGCAGCGGTACCGGGACTAGCGGGAGTGAGCAGTTCTTC

d_call: -
clone_size: -
j_call: TRBJ2-3
v_call: TRBV3-1/TRBV3-2
cdr3_aa: CASSQVSIGSYTQYF
cdr3_nt: TGTGCCAGCAGCCAAGTTTCTATCGGGAGCTATACGCAGTATTTT

d_call: -
clone_size: -
j_call: TRBJ1-2
v_call: TRBV18
cdr3_aa: CASSSGAQTF
cdr3_nt: TGTGCCAGCTCCTCAGGGGCTCAGACCTTC